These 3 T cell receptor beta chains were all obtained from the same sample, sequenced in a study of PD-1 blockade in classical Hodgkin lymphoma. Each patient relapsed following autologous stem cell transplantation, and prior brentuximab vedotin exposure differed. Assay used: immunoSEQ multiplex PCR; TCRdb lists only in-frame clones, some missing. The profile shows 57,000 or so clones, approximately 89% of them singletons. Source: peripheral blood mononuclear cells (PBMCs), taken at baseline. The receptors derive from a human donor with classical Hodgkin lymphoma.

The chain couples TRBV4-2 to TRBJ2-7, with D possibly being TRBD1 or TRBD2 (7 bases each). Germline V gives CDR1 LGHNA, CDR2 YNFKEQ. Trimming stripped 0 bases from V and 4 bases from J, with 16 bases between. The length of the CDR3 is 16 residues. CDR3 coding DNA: TGTGCCAGCAGCCAAGATCTGGGAGGGGGCGCTTACGAGCAGTACTTC. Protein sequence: CASSQDLGGGAYEQYF.

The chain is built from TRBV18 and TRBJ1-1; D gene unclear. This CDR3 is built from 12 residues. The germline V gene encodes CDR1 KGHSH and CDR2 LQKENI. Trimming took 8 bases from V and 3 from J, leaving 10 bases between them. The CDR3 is CASTRADTEAFF. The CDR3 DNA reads TGTGCCAGCACGAGGGCGGACACTGAAGCTTTCTTT.

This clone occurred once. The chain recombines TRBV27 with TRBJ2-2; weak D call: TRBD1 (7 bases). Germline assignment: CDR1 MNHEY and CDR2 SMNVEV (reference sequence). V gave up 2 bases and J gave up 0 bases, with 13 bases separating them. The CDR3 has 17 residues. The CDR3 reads CASSLSRGTANTGELFF. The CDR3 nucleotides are TGTGCCAGCAGTTTAAGTCGCGGGACAGCGAACACCGGGGAGCTGTTTTTT.